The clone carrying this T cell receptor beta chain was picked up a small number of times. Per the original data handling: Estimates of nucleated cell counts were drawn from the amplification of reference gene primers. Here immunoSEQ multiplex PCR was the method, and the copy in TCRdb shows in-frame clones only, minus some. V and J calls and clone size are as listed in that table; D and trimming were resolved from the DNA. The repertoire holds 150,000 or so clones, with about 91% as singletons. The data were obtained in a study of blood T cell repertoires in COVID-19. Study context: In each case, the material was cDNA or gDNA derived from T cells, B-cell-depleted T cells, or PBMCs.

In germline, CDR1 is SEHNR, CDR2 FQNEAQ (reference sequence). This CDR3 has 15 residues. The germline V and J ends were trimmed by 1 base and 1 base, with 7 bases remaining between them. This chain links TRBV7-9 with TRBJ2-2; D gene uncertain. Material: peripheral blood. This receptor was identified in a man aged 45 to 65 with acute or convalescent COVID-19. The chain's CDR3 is CASSLGAGNTGELFF. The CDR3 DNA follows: TGTGCCAGCAGCTTAGGCGCAGGGAACACCGGGGAGCTGTTTTTT.